This T cell receptor beta chain was sequenced in a study of CD8+CD57+ T cells in acquired aplastic anemia. Study in general: The DNA of sorted CD4+ and CD8+ cells averaged 3.2 ug.

The study, taken as a whole, reports: Some 28 CD8+ CDR3 sequences occurred in both the patients and the controls. The study found no significant CD8+ Simpson's diversity difference between patients and controls.

Patients picked for sequencing had shown CD8+CD57+ cell expansion detected by flow cytometry. Patients were treatment-naive when blood was sampled. This clonotype was seen a handful of times. Its antigen is unknown. Genomic DNA provided the template from which TCR beta VDJ and CDR3 profiles were obtained. Via MiXCR, TCRdb re-called the reads, giving one row per CDR3 protein. The table records around 190,000 distinct CDR3 sequences, around 50% of them present only once. This CDR3 spans 16 amino acids. Germline CDR1 reads ENHRY; CDR2 reads SYGVKD. V was pared by 2 bases and J by 3 bases, with 17 bases between.

The receptor comes from a human donor with aplastic anemia. V and J are TRBV10-3 and TRBJ2-7; D remains unclear. Material: sorted CD4+, CD8+, or CD8+CD57+ T cells (not recorded which) from PBMCs. DNA for the CDR3: TGTGCCATCAGTGAGGAGGCAGGCCTCCGGCGCTACGAGCAGTACTTC. As protein: CAISEEAGLRRYEQYF.